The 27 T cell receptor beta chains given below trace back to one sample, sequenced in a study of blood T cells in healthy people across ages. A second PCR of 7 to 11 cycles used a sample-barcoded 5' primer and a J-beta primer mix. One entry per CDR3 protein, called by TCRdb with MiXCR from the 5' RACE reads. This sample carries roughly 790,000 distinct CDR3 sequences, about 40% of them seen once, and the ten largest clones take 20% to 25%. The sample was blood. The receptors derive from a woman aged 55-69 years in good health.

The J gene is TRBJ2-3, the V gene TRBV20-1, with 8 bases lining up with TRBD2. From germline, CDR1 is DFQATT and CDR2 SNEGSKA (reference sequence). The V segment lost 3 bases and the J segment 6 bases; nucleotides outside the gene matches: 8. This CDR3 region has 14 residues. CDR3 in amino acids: CSASSAGGLDTQYF. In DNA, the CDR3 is TGCAGTGCTAGTTCGGCGGGGGGCCTGGATACGCAGTATTTT.

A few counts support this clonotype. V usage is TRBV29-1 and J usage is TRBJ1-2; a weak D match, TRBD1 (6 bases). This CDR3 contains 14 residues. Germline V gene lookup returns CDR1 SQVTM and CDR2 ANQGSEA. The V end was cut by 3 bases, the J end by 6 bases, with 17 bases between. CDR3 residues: CSVDSRRGPHGYTF. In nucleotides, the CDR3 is TGCAGCGTTGATTCTCGTCGGGGGCCCCATGGCTACACCTTC. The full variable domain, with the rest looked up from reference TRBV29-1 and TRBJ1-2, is SAVISQKPSRDICQRGTSLTIQCQVDSQVTMMFWYRQQPGQSLTLIATANQGSEATYESGFVIDKFPISRPNLTFSTLTVSNMSPEDSSIYLCSVDSRRGPHGYTFGSGTRLTVV.

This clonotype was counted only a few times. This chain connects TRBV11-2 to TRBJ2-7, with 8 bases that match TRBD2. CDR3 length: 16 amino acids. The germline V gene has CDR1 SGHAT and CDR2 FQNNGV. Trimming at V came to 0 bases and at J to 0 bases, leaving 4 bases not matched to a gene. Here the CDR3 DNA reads TGTGCCAGCAGCTTAGAGGGCGGGAGGCGCTCCTACGAGCAGTACTTC. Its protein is CASSLEGGRRSYEQYF.

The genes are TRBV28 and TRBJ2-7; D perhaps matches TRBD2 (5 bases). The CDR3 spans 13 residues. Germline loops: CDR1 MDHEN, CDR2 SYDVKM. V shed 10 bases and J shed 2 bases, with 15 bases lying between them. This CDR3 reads CAIRRTTTYEQYF. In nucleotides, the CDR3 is TGTGCCATACGCAGGACGACTACCTACGAGCAGTACTTC.

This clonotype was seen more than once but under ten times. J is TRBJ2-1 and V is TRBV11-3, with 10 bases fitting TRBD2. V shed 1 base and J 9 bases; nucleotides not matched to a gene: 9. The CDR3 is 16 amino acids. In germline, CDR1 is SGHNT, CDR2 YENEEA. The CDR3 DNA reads TGTGCCAGCAGCTTAGGTGGCGCTAGCGGGAGAGGTGAGCAGTTCTTC. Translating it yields CASSLGGASGRGEQFF.

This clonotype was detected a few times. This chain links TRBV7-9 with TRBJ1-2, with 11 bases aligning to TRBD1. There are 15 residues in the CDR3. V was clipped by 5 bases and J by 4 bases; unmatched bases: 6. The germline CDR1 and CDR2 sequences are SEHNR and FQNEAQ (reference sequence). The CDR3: CASSLTGTGGYGYTF. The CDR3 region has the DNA TGTGCCAGCAGCCTCACCGGGACAGGGGGCTATGGCTACACCTTC.

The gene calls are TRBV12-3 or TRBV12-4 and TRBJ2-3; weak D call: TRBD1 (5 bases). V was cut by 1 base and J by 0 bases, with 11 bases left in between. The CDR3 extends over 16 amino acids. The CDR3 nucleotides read TGTGCCAGCAGTTTAGGACAGCATTCTAGCACAGATACGCAGTATTTT. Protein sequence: CASSLGQHSSTDTQYF.

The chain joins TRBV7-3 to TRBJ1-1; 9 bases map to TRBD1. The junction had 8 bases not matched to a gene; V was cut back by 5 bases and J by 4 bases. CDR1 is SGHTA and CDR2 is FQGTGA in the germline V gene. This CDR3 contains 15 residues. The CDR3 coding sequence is TGTGCCAGCAGCCCCTCGACAGGGGGTTCCACTGAAGCTTTCTTT. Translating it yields CASSPSTGGSTEAFF. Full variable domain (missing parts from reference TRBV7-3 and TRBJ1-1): GAGVSQTPSNKVTEKGKYVELRCDPISGHTALYWYRQSLGQGPEFLIYFQGTGAADDSGLPNDRFFAVRPEGSVSTLKIQRTERGDSAVYLCASSPSTGGSTEAFFGQGTRLTVV.

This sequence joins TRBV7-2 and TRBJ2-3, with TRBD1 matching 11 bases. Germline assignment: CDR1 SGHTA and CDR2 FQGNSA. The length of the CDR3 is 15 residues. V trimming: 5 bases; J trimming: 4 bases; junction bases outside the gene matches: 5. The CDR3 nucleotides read TGTGCCAGCAGCAAGGACAGGGGGCTGGCAGATACGCAGTATTTT. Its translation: CASSKDRGLADTQYF.

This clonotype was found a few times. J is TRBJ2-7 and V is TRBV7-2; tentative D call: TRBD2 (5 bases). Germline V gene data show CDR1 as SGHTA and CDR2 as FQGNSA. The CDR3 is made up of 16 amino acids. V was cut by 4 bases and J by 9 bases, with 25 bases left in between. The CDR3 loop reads CASSSQAGDATRGQYF. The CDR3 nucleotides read TGTGCCAGCAGCTCCCAAGCAGGCGACGCAACTCGGGGGCAGTACTTC.

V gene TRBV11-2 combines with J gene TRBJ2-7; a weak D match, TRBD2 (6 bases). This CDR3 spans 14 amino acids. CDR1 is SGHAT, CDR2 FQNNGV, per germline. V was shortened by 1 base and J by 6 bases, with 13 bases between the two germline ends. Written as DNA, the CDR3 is TGTGCCAGCAGCTTAGGAGCCGTGGGGGGCGAGCAGTACTTC. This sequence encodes CASSLGAVGGEQYF.

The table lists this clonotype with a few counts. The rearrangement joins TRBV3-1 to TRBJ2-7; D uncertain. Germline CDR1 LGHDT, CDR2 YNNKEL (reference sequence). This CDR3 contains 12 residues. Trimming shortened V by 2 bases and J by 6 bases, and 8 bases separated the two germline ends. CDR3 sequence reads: CASSQRHLEQYF. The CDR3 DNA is TGTGCCAGCAGCCAACGACACCTCGAGCAGTACTTC.

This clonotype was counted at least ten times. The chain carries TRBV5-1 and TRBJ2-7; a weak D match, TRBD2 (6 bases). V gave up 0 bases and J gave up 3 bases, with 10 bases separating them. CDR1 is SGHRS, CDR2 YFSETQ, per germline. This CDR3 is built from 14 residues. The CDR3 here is CASSLGGGIYEQYF. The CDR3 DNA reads TGCGCCAGCAGCTTGGGGGGAGGAATCTACGAGCAGTACTTC.

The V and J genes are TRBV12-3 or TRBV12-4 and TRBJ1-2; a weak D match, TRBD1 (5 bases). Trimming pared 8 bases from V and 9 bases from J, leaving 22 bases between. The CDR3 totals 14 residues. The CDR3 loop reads CASWTLGERESYTF. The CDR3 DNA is TGTGCCAGCTGGACACTGGGGGAACGCGAGAGCTACACCTTC.

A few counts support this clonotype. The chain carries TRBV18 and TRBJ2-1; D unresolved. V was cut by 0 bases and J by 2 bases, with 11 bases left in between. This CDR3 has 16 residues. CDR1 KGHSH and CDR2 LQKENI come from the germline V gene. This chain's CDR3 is CASSPPKRVTYNEQFF. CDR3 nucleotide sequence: TGTGCCAGCTCACCACCGAAAAGGGTCACCTACAATGAGCAGTTCTTC.

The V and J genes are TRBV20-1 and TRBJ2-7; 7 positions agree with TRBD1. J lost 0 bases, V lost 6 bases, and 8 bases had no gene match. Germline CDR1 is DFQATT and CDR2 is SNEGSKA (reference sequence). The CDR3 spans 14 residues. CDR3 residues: CSAGGSTSSYEQYF. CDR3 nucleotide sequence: TGCAGTGCAGGGGGCTCCACAAGCTCCTACGAGCAGTACTTC.

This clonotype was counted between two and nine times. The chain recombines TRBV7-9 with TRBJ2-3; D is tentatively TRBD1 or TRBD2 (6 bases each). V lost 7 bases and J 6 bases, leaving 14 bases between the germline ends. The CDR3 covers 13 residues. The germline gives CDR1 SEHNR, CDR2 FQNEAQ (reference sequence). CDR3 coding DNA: TGTGCCAGCATCACGGGGGCGGCGGATACGCAGTATTTT. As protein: CASITGAADTQYF.

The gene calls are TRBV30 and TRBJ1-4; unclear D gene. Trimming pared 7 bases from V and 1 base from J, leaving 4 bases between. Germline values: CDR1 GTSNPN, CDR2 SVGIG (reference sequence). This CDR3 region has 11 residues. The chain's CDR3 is CAFGTNEKLFF. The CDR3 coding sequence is TGTGCCTTTGGAACTAATGAAAAACTGTTTTTT.

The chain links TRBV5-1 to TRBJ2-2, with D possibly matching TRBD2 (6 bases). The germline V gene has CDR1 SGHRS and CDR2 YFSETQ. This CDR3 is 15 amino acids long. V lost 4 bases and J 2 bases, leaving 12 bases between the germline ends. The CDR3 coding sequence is TGCGCCAGCAGCCCCCAGACTAGAAACACCGGGGAGCTGTTTTTT. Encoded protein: CASSPQTRNTGELFF. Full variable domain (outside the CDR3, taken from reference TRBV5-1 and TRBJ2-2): KAGVTQTPRYLIKTRGQQVTLSCSPISGHRSVSWYQQTPGQGLQFLFEYFSETQRNKGNFPGRFSGRQFSNSRSEMNVSTLELGDSALYLCASSPQTRNTGELFFGEGSRLTVL.

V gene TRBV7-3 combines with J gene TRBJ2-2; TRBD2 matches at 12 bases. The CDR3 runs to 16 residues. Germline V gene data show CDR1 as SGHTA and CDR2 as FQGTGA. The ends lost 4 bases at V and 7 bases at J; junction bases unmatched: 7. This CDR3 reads CASSSRLAGEVGELFF. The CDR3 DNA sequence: TGTGCCAGCAGCTCACGACTAGCGGGAGAGGTCGGGGAGCTGTTTTTT.

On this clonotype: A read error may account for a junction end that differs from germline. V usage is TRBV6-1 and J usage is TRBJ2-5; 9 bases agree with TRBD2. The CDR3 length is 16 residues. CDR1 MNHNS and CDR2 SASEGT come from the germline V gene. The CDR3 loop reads CTSSEKGGLASETQYF. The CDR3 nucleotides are TGTACCAGCAGTGAAAAGGGGGGACTAGCCTCAGAGACCCAGTACTTC.

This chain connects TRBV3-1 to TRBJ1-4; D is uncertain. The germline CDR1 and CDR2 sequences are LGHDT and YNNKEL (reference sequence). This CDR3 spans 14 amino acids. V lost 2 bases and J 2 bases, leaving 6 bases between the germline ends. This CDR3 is CASSQRQTNEKLFF. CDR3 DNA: TGTGCCAGCAGCCAACGGCAGACTAATGAAAAACTGTTTTTT.

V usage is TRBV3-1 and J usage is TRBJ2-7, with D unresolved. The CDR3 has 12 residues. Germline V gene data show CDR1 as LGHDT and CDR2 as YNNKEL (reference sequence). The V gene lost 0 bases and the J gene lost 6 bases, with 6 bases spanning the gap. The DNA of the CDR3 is TGTGCCAGCAGCCAAGAGATGCGCGAGCAGTACTTC. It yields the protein CASSQEMREQYF.

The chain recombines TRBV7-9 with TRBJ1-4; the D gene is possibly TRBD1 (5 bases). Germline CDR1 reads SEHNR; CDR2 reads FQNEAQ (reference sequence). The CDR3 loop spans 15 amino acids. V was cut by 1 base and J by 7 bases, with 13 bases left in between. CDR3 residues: CASSLGRGAGEKLFF. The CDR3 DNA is TGTGCCAGCAGCTTAGGGAGAGGGGCAGGTGAAAAACTGTTTTTT.

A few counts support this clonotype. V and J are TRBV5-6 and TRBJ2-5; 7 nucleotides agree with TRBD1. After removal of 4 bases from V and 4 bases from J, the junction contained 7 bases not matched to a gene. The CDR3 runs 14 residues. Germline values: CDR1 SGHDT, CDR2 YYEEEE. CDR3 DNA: TGTGCCAGCAGCGAGACAGGGTTAAGAGAGACCCAGTACTTC. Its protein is CASSETGLRETQYF.

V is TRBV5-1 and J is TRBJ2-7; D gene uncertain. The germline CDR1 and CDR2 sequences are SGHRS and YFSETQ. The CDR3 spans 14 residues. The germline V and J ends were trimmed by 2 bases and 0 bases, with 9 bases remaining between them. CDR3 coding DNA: TGCGCCAGCAGCTTTAGCCCCAGCTCCTACGAGCAGTACTTC. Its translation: CASSFSPSSYEQYF.

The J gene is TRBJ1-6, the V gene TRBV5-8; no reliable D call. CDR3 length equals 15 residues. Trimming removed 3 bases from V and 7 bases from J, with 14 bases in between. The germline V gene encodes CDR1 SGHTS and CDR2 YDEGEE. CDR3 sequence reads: CASSWKNIRNSPLHF. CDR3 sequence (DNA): TGTGCCAGCAGCTGGAAGAACATCAGGAATTCACCCCTCCACTTT.